This section outlines one T cell receptor (beta chain) sequence together with its context. What it binds is unknown. These data originate in a study of cytomegalovirus exposure and HLA in healthy donors. Researchers ran the PCR with 60 Vbeta and 13 Jbeta primers. Measured with immunoSEQ multiplex PCR; TCRdb has only the in-frame clones, and not every one. The repertoire has 150,000 to 200,000 clones, roughly 80% of them found once; the top ten carry under 1.5%. Germline-derived CDR1 and CDR2 are SGDLS and YYNGEE. This CDR3 is built from 16 residues. With V trimmed by 0 bases and J by 2 bases, 7 bases remained unmatched. Findings and limits, study-wide: Sequencing depth across donors, presence/absence analyses assumed, was roughly uniform.

Source material: PBMCs. V gene TRBV9 combines with J gene TRBJ2-5, with 7 bases aligning to TRBD1. This receptor was identified in a man in his fifties or sixties in good health and CMV-seropositive. The CDR3 nucleotides read TGTGCCAGCAGCGTAGGAGGGGGCAGGGGGCAAGAGACCCAGTACTTC. It encodes CASSVGGGRGQETQYF.